This T cell receptor beta chain was identified in a study of shared clonotypes between healthy human individuals (dated by TCRdb to about 2020). Study-wide context: Three men and a couple of women, aged 18 to 49 years, made up the cohort. For each donor, CD4 naive and CD4 memory were each given three plates, CD8 naive was given two plates, and CD8 memory was given one plate. Blood TCR repertoires of roughly five healthy adults were deeply sequenced to estimate repertoire size and the extent of clonotype sharing between individuals. Libraries were prepared and TCR repertoires were sequenced by different laboratories using diverse techniques, in order to increase sequencing depth and limit assay-specific biases. Leukapheresis yielded between about 0.94 and 8.9 billion PBMCs per donor.

For the CD8 naive samples, CD45RO-negative cells were positively selected for CCR7, yielding a CD45RA+CCR7+ population from which TemRA cells were excluded. The donors were healthy, HIV-negative adults with no recently reported acute infections or vaccinations. Every donor was a Caucasian adult living in Nashville, Tennessee, USA. Blood was collected by leukapheresis, and PBMCs were isolated by Ficoll-Histopaque density gradient centrifugation and then cryopreserved in liquid nitrogen vapor phase. Purity and quantity of every magnetically sorted T cell population were checked by analytical flow cytometry. Genomic DNA was isolated from each sorted fraction and quantified by UV absorbance on a Nanodrop 2000c. Of note for this clone: Which antigen it targets is not known. No per-base quality is available; no much larger clone lies one base away.

Using the deep immunoSEQ assay, TCR CDR3 regions were amplified from genomic DNA by multiplex PCR. Extracted genomic DNA from each cell subset was distributed evenly across all wells of several immunoSEQ 96-well plates, and each plate was treated as a replicate. For sorted subsets, 200 to 250 ng genomic DNA, equal to 25,000 to 35,000 T cell genomes, was loaded into each replicate PCR. The purified libraries were quantified using a Qubit 3.0 fluorometer, sized with a Bioanalyzer 2100, and then quantified again using the KAPA Library Quantification kit. Each immunoSEQ 96-well plate was sequenced on its own single-read 150-cycle Illumina NextSeq 550 flow cell. The published analysis was carried out like this. Because only junctional sequences without quality scores were contained in the immunoSEQ output, filtering matching that applied to full-length reads could not be performed. Sequences were annotated with PyIR, a Python wrapper for IgBLAST v1.9, and V/J genes and CDR3 were assigned using IMGT germline references. Reads were filtered out if the reads had weak V/J assignments (E-value above 1e-6), no CDR3, stop codons, out-of-frame junctions, or ambiguous translated residues. V3J clonotypes were defined as sequences sharing the same inferred V gene, J gene, and CDR3 amino acid sequence. Percentage overlap between repertoires was computed as shared unique clonotypes divided by the size of the smaller repertoire. Richness of each repertoire was evaluated using RTK rarefaction, the Chao1 estimator, and Recon v2.1 estimates of unobserved clonotypes. OLGA was used to compute generation probabilities for all TCRbeta clonotypes that the gDNA method yielded from a handful of donors. TCRdb's version of the immuneACCESS table is confined to in-frame rearrangements and falls short of the full clone set. An unresolved V gene accounts for under half of the shortfall where checked; the remainder is of unknown origin. D and trimming come from the DNA, and the V and J calls and clone size come from that table. Counted in this sample were approximately 600,000 clones; about 95% of them appeared once. The ten biggest clones cover around 0.12% of the sample.

Overall study outcomes, separate from this receptor: Compared with non-shared clonotypes, the clonotypes found in all four sorted-subset donors had higher generation probabilities. Naive subsets generally had larger estimated clonotype richness than memory subsets. Even with the large sequencing depth, rarefaction of the sorted-subset datasets indicated that sequencing was incomplete. Only blood was sampled, and tissue TCR repertoires likely differ from those in blood. Based on pairwise subsampling, the degree of clonotype sharing among donors was expected to be affected by sequencing depth. The genetic and exposure-history diversity represented was limited by the small number of donors. Approximately 5% of naive CD4, roughly 3.6% of naive CD8, roughly 2.5% of memory CD4, and 0.4% of memory CD8 clonotypes were shared across a few donors.

The receptor comes from a woman younger than 45 in good health. Sequencing was done on a sample of naive CD8+ T cells sorted from blood. This sample's cell subset or site label indicates: CD45RA+CCR7+.

CDR3 region: CASSDPTGNSGTDTQYF. The nucleotide sequence is TGTGCCAGCAGCGACCCCACAGGGAACTCGGGCACAGATACGCAGTATTTT. The rearrangement joined TRBV9 to TRBJ2-3; the D gene is possibly TRBD1, with 6 bases matching. Counted from cysteine to phenylalanine, this CDR3 has 17 amino acids. The only DNA kept is the CDR3, 51 bases in frame from the first base. V lost 3 bases and J lost 1 base; the stretch between them is 18 bases long. Based on the germline V gene, the CDR1 and CDR2 sequences are SGDLS and YYNGEE. Where the CDR3 stops, the reference TRBV9 and TRBJ2-3 genes take over; the full variable domain is DSGVTQTPKHLITATGQRVTLRCSPRSGDLSVYWYQQSLDQGLQFLIQYYNGEERAKGNILERFSAQQFPDLHSELNLSSLELGDSALYFCASSDPTGNSGTDTQYFGPGTRLTVL.